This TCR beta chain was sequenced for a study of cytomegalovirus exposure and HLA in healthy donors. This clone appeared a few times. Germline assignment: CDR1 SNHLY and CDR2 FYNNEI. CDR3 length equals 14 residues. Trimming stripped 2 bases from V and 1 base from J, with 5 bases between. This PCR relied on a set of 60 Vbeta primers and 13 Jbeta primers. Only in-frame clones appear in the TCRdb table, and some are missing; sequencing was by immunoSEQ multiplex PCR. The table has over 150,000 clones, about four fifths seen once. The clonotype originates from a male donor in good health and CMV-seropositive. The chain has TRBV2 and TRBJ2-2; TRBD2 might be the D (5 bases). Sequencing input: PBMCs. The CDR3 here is CASSERENTGELFF. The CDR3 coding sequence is TGTGCCAGCAGTGAACGGGAGAACACCGGGGAGCTGTTTTTT.